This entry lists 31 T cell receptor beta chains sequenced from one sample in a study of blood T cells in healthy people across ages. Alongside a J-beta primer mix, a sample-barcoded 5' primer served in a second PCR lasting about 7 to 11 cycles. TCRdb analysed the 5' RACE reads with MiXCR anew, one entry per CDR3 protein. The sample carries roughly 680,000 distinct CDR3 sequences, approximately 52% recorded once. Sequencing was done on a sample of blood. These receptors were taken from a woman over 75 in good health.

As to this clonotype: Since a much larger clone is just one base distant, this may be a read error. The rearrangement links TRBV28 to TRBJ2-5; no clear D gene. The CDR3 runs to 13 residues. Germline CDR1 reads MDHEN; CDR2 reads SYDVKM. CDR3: CASILFFSETQYF. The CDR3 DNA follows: TGTGCCAGCATTTTATTTTTTTCGGAGACCCAGTACTTC.

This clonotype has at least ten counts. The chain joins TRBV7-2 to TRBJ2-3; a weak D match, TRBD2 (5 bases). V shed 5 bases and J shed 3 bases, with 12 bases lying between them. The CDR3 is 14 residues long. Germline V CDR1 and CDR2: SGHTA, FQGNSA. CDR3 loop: CASSPTIGTDTQYF. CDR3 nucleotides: TGTGCCAGCAGCCCGACTATAGGAACAGATACGCAGTATTTT. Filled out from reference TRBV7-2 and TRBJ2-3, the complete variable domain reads GAGVSQSPSNKVTEKGKDVELRCDPISGHTALYWYRQSLGQGLEFLIYFQGNSAPDKSGLPSDRFSAERTGGSVSTLTIQRTQQEDSAVYLCASSPTIGTDTQYFGPGTRLTVL.

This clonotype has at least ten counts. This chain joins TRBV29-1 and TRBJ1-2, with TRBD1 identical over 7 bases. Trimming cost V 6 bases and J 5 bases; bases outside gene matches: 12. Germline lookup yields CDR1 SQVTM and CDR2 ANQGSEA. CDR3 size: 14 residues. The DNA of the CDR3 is TGCAGCGTGGAACAGGGGCAACTGGGGTATGGCTACACCTTC. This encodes CSVEQGQLGYGYTF.

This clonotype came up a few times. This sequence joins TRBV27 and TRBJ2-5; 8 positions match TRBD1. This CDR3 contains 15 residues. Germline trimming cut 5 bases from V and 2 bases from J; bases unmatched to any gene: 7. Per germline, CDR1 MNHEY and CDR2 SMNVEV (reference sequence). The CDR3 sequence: CASSPSDRAQETQYF. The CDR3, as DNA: TGTGCCAGCAGTCCCTCGGACAGGGCACAAGAGACCCAGTACTTC.

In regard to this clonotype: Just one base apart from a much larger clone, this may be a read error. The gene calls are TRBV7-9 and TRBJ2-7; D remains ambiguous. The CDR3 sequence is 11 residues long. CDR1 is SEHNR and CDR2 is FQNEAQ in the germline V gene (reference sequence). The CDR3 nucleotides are TGTGCCGGCAGCAAATCCTACGAGCAGTACTTC. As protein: CAGSKSYEQYF.

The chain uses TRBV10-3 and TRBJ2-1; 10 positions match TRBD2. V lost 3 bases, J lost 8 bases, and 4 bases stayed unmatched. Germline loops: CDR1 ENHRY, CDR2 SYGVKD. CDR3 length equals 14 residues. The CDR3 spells CAISDWTSGDEQFF. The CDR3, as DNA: TGTGCCATCAGTGATTGGACTAGCGGTGATGAGCAGTTCTTC.

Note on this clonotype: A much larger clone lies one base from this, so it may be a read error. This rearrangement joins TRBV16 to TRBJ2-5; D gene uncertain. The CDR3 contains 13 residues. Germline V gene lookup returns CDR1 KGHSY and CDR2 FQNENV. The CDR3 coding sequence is TGTGCCAGCAACCAAGATCTTCAAGAGACCCAGTACTTC. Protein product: CASNQDLQETQYF.

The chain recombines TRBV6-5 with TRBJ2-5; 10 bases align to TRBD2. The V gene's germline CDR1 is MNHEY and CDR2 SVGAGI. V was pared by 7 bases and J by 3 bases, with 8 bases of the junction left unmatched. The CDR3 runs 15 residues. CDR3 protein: CASKGMLAGEETQYF. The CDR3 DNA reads TGTGCCAGCAAGGGAATGCTAGCGGGAGAAGAGACCCAGTACTTC.

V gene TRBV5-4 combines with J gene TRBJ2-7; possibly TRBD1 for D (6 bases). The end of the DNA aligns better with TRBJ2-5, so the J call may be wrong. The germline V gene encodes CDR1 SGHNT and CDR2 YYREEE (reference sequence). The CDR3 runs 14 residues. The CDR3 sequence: CASSLDRAIGTQYF. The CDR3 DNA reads TGTGCCAGCAGCTTGGACAGGGCGATCGGGACCCAGTACTTC.

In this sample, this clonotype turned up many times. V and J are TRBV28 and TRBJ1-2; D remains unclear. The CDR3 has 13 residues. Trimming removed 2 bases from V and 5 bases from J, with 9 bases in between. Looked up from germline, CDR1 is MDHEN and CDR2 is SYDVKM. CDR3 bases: TGTGCCAGCAGTTTAGTCGGGTTGTATGGCTACACCTTC. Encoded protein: CASSLVGLYGYTF.

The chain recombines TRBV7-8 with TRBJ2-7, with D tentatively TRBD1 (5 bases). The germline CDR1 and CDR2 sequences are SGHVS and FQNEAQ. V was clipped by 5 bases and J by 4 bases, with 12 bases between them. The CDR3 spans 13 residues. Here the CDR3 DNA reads TGTGCCAGCAGCCGGACAAGGGTATACGAGCAGTACTTC. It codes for CASSRTRVYEQYF. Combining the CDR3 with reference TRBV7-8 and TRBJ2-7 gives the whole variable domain GAGVSQSPRYKVAKRGQDVALRCDPISGHVSLFWYQQALGQGPEFLTYFQNEAQLDKSGLPSDRFFAERPEGSVSTLKIQRTQQEDSAVYLCASSRTRVYEQYFGPGTRLTVT.

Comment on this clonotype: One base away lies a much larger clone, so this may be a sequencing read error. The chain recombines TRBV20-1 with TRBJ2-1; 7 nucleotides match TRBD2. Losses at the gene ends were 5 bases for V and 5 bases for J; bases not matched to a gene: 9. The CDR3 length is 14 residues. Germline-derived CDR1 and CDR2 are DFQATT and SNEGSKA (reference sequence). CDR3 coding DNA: TGCAGTGCTTTCGGACGAGCGGGGAACAATGAGCAGTTCTTC. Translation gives CSAFGRAGNNEQFF.

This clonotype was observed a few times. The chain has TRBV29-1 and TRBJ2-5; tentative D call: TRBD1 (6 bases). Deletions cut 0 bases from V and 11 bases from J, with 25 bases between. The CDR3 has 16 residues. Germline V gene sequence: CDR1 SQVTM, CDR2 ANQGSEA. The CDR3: CSVEDTGLSTIDEQYF. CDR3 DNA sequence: TGCAGCGTTGAAGATACAGGGCTCAGCACGATCGATGAGCAGTACTTC.

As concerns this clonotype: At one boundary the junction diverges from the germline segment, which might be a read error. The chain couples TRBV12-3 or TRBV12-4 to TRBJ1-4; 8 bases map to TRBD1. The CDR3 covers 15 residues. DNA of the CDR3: TGTACCAGCAGTCTCAGGGGGCCGGATTATGAAAAACTGTTTTTT. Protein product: CTSSLRGPDYEKLFF.

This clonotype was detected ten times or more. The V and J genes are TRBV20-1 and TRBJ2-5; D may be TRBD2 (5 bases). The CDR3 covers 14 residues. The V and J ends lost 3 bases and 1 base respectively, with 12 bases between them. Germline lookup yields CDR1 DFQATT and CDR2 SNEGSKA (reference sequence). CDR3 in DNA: TGCAGTGCTAGTAGAAGCGGAAGCCAAGAGACCCAGTACTTC. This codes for CSASRSGSQETQYF.

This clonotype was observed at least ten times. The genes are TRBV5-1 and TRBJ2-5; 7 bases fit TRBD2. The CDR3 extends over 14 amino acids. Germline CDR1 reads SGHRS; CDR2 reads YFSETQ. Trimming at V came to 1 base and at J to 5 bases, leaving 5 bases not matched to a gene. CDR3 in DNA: TGCGCCAGCAGCTTGTTTACTAGCGAGGAGACCCAGTACTTC. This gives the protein CASSLFTSEETQYF.

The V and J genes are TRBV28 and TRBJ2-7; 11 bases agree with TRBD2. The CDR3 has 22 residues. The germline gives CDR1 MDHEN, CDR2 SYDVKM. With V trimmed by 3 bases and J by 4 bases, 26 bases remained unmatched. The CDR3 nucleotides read TGTGCCAGCAGTTTTTGGCTAGCGGGAGGCCTAACAACCCGATACCGAAAGTACGAGCAGTACTTC. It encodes CASSFWLAGGLTTRYRKYEQYF.

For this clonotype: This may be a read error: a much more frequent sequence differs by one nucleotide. CDR3 DNA: TGCGGTGCTAGAGATGGGGACCGGAATGGCTACACCTTC. Translated: CGARDGDRNGYTF. V and J are TRBV20-1 and TRBJ1-2, with a tentative D call TRBD1 (5 bases). This CDR3 has 13 amino acids. Germline V gene sequence: CDR1 DFQATT, CDR2 SNEGSKA (reference sequence).

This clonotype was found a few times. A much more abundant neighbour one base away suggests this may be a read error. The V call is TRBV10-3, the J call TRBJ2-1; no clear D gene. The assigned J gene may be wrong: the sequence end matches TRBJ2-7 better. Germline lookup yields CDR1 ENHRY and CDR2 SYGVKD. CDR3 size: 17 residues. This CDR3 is CAISERISSSSYNEQYF. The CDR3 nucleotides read TGTGCCATCAGTGAAAGGATTAGCAGTAGCTCCTACAATGAGCAGTACTTC.

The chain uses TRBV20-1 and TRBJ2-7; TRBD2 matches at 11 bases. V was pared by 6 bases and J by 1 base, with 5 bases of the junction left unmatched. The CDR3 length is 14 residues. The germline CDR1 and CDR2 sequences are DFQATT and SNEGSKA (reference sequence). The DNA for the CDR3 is TGCAGTGCCACTGCTAGCGGGGGGTCCTACGAGCAGTACTTC. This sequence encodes CSATASGGSYEQYF.

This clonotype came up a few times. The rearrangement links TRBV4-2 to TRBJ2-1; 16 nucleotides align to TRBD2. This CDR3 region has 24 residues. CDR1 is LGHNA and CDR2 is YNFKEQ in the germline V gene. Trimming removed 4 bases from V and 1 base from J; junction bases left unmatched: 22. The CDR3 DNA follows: TGTGCCAGCAGCCGAGGACCTAGGGGAATCCCGGGACTAGCGGGAGGGGGGTCCTACAATGAGCAGTTCTTC. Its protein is CASSRGPRGIPGLAGGGSYNEQFF.

Here the CDR3 DNA reads TGCGCCAGCAGCTTGGAGGGGGCGCGGGAAGATAGGAATGGCTACACCTTC. It yields the protein CASSLEGAREDRNGYTF. V is TRBV5-1 and J is TRBJ1-2, with TRBD1 matching over 7 bases. Germline lookup yields CDR1 SGHRS and CDR2 YFSETQ. This CDR3 has 17 residues. Trimming at V came to 0 bases and at J to 6 bases, leaving 14 bases not matched to a gene.

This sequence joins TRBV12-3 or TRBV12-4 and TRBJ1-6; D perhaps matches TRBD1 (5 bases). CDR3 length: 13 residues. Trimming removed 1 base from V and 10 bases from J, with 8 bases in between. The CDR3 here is CASSLGGGSPLHF. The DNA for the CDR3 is TGTGCCAGCAGTTTAGGGGGCGGCTCACCCCTCCACTTT.

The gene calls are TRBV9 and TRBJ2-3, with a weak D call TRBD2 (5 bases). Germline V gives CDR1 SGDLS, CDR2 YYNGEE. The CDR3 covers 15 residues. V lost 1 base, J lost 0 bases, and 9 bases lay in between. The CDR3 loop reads CASSVRGSSTDTQYF. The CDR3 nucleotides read TGTGCCAGCAGCGTACGGGGTTCTAGCACAGATACGCAGTATTTT.

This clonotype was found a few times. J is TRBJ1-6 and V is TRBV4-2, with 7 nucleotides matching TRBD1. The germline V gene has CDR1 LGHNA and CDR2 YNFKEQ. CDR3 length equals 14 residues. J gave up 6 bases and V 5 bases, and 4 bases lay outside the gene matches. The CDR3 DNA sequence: TGTGCCAGCAGCGGACGGGACAGTAATTCACCCCTCCACTTT. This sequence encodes CASSGRDSNSPLHF.

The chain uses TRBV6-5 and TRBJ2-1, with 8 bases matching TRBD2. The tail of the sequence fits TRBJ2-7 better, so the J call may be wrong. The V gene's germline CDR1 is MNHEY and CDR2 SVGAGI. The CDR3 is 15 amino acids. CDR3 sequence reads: CASSFRSGTSYEQYF. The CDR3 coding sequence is TGTGCCAGCAGTTTCCGATCCGGGACTAGCTACGAGCAGTACTTC.

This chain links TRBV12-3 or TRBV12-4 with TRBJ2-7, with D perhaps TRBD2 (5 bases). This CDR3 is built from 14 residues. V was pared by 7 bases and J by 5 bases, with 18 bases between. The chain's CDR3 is CASTGVLIRDEQYF. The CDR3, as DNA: TGTGCCAGCACCGGGGTTTTAATAAGAGACGAGCAGTACTTC.

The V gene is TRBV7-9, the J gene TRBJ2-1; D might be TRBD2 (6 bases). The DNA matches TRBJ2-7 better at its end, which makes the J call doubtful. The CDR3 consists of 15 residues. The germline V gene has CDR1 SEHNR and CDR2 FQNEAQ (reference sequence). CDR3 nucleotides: TGTGCCAGCAGCTTCGGAGTGGGGGGATACAGTGAGCAGTACTTC. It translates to CASSFGVGGYSEQYF.

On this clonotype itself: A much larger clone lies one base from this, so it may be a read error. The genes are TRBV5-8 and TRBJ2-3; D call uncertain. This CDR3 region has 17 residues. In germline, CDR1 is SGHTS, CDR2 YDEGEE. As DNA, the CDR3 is TGTGCCAGCAGCTTGAGTCTGATCCTAGTTAGCATAGATACGCAGTATTTT. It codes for CASSLSLILVSIDTQYF.

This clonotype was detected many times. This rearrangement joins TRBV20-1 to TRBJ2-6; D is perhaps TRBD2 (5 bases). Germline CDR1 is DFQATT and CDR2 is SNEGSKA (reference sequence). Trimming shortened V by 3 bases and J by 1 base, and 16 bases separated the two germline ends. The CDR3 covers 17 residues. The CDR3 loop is CSASTGGRLSGANVLTF. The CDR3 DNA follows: TGCAGTGCTAGTACCGGAGGCCGCCTATCTGGGGCCAACGTCCTGACTTTC.

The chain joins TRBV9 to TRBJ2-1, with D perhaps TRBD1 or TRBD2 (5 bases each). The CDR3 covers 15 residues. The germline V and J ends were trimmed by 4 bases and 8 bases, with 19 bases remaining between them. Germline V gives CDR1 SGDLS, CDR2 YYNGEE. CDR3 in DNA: TGTGCCAGCAGCCCTCAGTGGAGCAGGGAGTATGAGCAGTTCTTC. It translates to CASSPQWSREYEQFF.